This TCR beta chain is from a study of cytomegalovirus exposure and HLA in healthy donors. Study-level points and caveats: In presence/absence analyses, roughly uniform sequencing depth across donors was assumed. A few CMV-associated chains proved CMV antigen-specific in vitro. The study reported that TCR beta sequences accurately predicted HLA-A and HLA-B alleles in most subjects.

The CDR3 runs to 14 residues. Germline values: CDR1 MDHEN, CDR2 SYDVKM. Trimming removed 7 bases from V and 7 bases from J; junction bases left unmatched: 4. Note on this clone: Its specificity is unknown.

13 Jbeta primers and 60 Vbeta primers were used for the PCR. Profiled with immunoSEQ multiplex PCR; TCRdb holds only in-frame clones, not every one. The sample carries 100,000 to 150,000 clones, around nine tenths recorded once. The source is a woman aged 25 to 39 in good health and CMV-seronegative. Specimen: PBMCs. J is TRBJ1-6 and V is TRBV28; 10 positions match TRBD1. In DNA form, the CDR3 reads TGTGCCAGCATCGGGGGACAGGGGAATTCACCCCTCCACTTT. Residues: CASIGGQGNSPLHF. Full variable domain (remainder filled in from reference TRBV28 and TRBJ1-6): DVKVTQSSRYLVKRTGEKVFLECVQDMDHENMFWYRQDPGLGLRLIYFSYDVKMKEKGDIPEGYSVSREKKERFSLILESASTNQTSMYLCASIGGQGNSPLHFGNGTRLTVT.